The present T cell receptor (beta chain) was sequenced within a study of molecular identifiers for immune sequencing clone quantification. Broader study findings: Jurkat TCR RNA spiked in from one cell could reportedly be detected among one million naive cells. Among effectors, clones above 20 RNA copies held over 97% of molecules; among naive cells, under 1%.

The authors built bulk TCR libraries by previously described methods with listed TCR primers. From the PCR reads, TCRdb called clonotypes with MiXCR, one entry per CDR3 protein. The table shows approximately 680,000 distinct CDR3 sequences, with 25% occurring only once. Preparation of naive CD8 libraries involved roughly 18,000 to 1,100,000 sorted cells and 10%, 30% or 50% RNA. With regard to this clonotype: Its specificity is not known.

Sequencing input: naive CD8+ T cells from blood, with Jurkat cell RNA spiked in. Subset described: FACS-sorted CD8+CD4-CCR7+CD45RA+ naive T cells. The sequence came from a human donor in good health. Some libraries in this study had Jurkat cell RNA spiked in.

The CDR3 DNA reads as TGTGCCAGCAGCCTCCCGACTCTAAACACCATATATTTT. Amino acid sequence: CASSLPTLNTIYF. This chain joins TRBV7-9 and TRBJ1-3; D uncertain. The germline V and J ends were trimmed by 5 bases and 6 bases, with 11 bases remaining between them. Germline V gives CDR1 SEHNR, CDR2 FQNEAQ (reference sequence). This CDR3 spans 13 amino acids.